This TCR beta chain was identified during a study of T-cell memory formation after mild COVID-19. Whole-study results and caveats: A balance of CD4 and CD8 characterized clones contracting day 15 to 85, whereas later expanders leaned CD4+.

TCRdb recomputed calls from the 5' RACE reads with MiXCR, one row per CDR3 protein. This sample yields around 200,000 distinct CDR3 sequences, of which around 9.1% are seen a single time; roughly 3.5% belongs to the top ten. The CDR3 spans 15 residues. Per germline, CDR1 MNHEY and CDR2 SVGAGI. J lost 9 bases, V lost 6 bases, and 7 bases had no gene match. As regards this clonotype: Its target is unknown.

The TCR was taken from a man aged 18 to 29 who had mild COVID-19 (a few samples of this study predate the infection). Cell type and time point are not known. The chain combines TRBV6-5 with TRBJ1-6; 11 nucleotides line up with TRBD1. Input material: PBMCs or a T cell subset sorted from them (not recorded which). CDR3 region: CASSFRGTGGSPLHF. CDR3 coding DNA: TGTGCCAGCAGCTTTAGGGGGACAGGGGGTTCACCCCTCCACTTT.